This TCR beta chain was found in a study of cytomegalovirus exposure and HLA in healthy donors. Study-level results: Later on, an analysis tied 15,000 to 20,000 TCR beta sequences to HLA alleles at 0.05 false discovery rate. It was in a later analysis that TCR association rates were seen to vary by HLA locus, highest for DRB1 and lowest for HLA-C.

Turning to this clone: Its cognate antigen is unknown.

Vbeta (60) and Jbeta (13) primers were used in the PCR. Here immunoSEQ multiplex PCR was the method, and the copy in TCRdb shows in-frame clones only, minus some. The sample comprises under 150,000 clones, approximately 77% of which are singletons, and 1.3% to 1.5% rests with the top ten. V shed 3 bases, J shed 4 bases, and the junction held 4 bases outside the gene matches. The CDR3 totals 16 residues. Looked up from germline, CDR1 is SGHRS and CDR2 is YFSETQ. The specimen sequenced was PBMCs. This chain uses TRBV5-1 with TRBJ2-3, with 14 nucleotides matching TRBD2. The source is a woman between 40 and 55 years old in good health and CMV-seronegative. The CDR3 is CASSSTGLAGADTQYF. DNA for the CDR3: TGCGCCAGCAGCTCGACGGGACTAGCGGGGGCAGATACGCAGTATTTT.